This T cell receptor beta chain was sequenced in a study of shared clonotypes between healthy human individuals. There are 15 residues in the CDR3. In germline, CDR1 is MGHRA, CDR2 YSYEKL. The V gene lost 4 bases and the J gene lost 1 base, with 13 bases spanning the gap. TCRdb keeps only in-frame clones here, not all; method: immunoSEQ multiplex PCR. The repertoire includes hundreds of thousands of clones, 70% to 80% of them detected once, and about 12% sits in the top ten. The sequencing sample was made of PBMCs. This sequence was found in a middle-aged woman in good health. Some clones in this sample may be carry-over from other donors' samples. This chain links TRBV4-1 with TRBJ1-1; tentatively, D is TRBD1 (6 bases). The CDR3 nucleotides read TGCGCCAGCAGCCGACAGGACAACGCGAACACTGAAGCTTTCTTT. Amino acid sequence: CASSRQDNANTEAFF.